Listed below are T cell receptor beta chains from one sample, sequenced in a study of cytomegalovirus exposure and HLA in healthy donors. Sequenced by immunoSEQ multiplex PCR; TCRdb stores in-frame clones only, minus some. The sample includes 130,000 to 150,000 clones, 84% of them seen just once. The specimen was PBMCs. Source of these receptors: a woman in her twenties or thirties in good health and CMV-seronegative. The CDR3 runs from the conserved cysteine through the conserved F or W. A D gene is named only where the DNA matches it firmly. Where a row states a size, it is once, few, many or the class of an expanded clone; other rows omit it.

J gene	V gene	D gene	clone size	CDR3 length	CDR3 protein	CDR3 DNA
TRBJ1-2	TRBV7-2	-	-	15	CASSPPTGRRSGYTF	TGTGCCAGCAGCCCCCCGACAGGCCGAAGGAGTGGCTACACCTTC
TRBJ2-3	TRBV29-1	-	-	10	CSVRTDAQYF	TGCAGCGTTCGGACAGACGCGCAGTATTTT
TRBJ2-2	TRBV6-5	-	-	15	CASSYSRLATGELFF	TGTGCCAGCAGTTACTCACGGCTAGCAACCGGGGAGCTGTTTTTT
TRBJ2-7	TRBV6-6	TRBD1	-	14	CASSRQGGTYEQYF	TGTGCCAGCAGTCGACAGGGGGGTACTTACGAGCAGTACTTC
TRBJ2-3	TRBV10-3	-	-	17	CAISESRVAGGTDTQYF	TGTGCCATCAGTGAGTCGAGAGTGGCAGGGGGCACAGATACGCAGTATTTT
TRBJ1-6	TRBV5-1	TRBD1	-	17	CASSYGTGAPYNSPLHF	TGCGCCAGCAGCTACGGGACAGGGGCCCCCTATAATTCACCCCTCCACTTT
TRBJ2-7	TRBV7-8	-	-	16	CASSYRGHSTSYEQYF	TGTGCCAGCAGCTACCGGGGTCACTCCACTTCCTACGAGCAGTACTTC
TRBJ1-5	TRBV6-5	-	once	14	CASGRGVSNQPQHF	TGTGCCAGCGGCAGGGGCGTGAGCAATCAGCCCCAGCATTTT
TRBJ2-7	TRBV11-2	TRBD2	-	17	CASSHLTSGGAKYEQYF	TGTGCCAGCAGCCATCTGACTAGCGGGGGCGCGAAATACGAGCAGTACTTC
TRBJ2-1	TRBV28	-	-	16	CASSLVATGSYNEQFF	TGTGCCAGCAGTTTAGTCGCCACAGGCTCCTACAATGAGCAGTTCTTC
TRBJ2-1	TRBV5-4	-	once	14	CASSTTRGHNEQFF	TGTGCCAGCAGCACTACTAGAGGCCACAATGAGCAGTTCTTC
TRBJ2-7	TRBV10-3	TRBD2	-	14	CAISEAGGTYEQYF	TGTGCCATCAGTGAAGCGGGGGGTACCTACGAGCAGTACTTC
TRBJ2-7	TRBV27	TRBD1	-	15	CATQRGTGGPYEQYF	TGTGCCACCCAACGAGGGACAGGGGGGCCCTACGAGCAGTACTTC
TRBJ1-2	TRBV20-1	-	-	10	CSATDYGYTF	TGCAGTGCTACCGACTATGGCTACACCTTC
TRBJ2-1	TRBV6-1	-	-	15	CASSEGAGVMYEQFF	TGTGCCAGCAGTGAAGGGGCCGGGGTTATGTATGAGCAGTTCTTC
TRBJ1-5	TRBV2	TRBD1	-	16	CASSVGTGGFNQPQHF	TGTGCCAGCAGTGTAGGAACAGGGGGCTTTAATCAGCCCCAGCATTTT
TRBJ1-4	TRBV30	-	few	13	CAWSGQMNEKLFF	TGTGCCTGGAGTGGACAGATGAATGAAAAACTGTTTTTT
TRBJ2-5	TRBV4-2	-	-	15	CASSQAQGTQETQYF	TGTGCCAGCAGCCAAGCGCAGGGGACCCAAGAGACCCAGTACTTC
TRBJ2-7	TRBV2	TRBD1	-	13	CASEGTGSYEQYF	TGTGCCAGCGAGGGGACAGGTTCCTACGAGCAGTACTTC
TRBJ1-6	TRBV19	TRBD1	once	14	CASTPQGAKSPLHF	TGTGCCAGTACCCCGCAGGGGGCAAAATCACCCCTCCACTTT
TRBJ1-4	TRBV28	TRBD1	-	15	CASSLGGTGDEKLFF	TGTGCCAGCAGTTTAGGGGGGACAGGGGACGAAAAACTGTTTTTT
TRBJ2-7	TRBV14	TRBD1	-	14	CASSQPGQGYEQYF	TGTGCCAGCAGCCAGCCGGGACAGGGTTACGAGCAGTACTTC
TRBJ2-5	TRBV9	TRBD2	-	17	CASSVGSSGGAGETQYF	TGTGCCAGCAGCGTAGGGAGTAGCGGGGGGGCCGGGGAGACCCAGTACTTC
TRBJ1-2	TRBV6-5	-	few	12	CASSSPGWGYTF	TGTGCCAGCAGTTCCCCGGGTTGGGGCTACACCTTC